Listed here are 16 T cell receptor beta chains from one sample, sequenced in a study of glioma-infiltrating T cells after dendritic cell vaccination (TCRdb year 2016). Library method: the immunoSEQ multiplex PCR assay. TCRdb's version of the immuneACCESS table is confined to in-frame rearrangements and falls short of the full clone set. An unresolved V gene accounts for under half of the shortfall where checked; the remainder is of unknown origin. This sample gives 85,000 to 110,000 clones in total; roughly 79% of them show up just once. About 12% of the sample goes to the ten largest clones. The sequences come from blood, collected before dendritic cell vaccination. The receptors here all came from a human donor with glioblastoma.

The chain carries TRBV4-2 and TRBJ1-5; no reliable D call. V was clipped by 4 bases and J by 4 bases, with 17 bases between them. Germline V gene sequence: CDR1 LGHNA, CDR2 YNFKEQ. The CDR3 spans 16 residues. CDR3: CASSRAPHMTNQPQHF. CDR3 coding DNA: TGTGCCAGCAGCCGCGCCCCTCACATGACAAATCAGCCCCAGCATTTT.

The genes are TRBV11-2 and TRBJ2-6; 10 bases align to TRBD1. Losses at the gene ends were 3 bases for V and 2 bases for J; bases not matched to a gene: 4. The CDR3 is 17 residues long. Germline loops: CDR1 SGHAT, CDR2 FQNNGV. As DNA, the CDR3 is TGTGCCAGCAGCTTGAGGACAGGGGGGGCTGGGGCCAACGTCCTGACTTTC. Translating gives CASSLRTGGAGANVLTF.

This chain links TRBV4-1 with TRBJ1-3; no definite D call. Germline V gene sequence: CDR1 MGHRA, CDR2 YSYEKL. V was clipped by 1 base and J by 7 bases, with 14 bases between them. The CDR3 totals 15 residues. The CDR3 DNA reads TGCGCCAGCAGCCAAGGAGTCCTAGTGGCGAACACCATATATTTT. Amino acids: CASSQGVLVANTIYF.

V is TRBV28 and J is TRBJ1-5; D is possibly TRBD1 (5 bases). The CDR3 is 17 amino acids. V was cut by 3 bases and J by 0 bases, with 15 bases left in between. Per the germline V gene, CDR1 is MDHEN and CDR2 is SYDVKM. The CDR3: CASSFETDNYSNQPQHF. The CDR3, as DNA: TGTGCCAGCAGTTTCGAGACAGACAATTATAGCAATCAGCCCCAGCATTTT.

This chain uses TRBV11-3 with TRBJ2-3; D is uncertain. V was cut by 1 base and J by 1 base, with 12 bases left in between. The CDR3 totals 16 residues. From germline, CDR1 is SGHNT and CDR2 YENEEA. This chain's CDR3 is CASSLGLQEGTDTQYF. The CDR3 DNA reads TGTGCCAGCAGCTTAGGCCTCCAAGAGGGCACAGATACGCAGTATTTT. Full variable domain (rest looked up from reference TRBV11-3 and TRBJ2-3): EAGVVQSPRYKIIEKKQPVAFWCNPISGHNTLYWYLQNLGQGPELLIRYENEEAVDDSQLPKDRFSAERLKGVDSTLKIQPAELGDSAVYLCASSLGLQEGTDTQYFGPGTRLTVL.

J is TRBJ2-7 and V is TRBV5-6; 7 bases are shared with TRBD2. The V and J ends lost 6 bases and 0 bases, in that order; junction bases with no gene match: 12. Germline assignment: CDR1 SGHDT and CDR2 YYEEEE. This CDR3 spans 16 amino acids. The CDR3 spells CASTSREVRFSYEQYF. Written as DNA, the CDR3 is TGTGCCAGCACCTCCCGGGAGGTTCGATTCTCCTACGAGCAGTACTTC.

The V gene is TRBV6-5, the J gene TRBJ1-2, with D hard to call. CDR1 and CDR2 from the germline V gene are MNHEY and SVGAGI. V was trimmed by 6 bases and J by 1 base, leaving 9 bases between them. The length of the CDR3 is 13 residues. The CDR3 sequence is CASRPSLNYGYTF. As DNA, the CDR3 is TGTGCCAGCAGACCGAGTCTTAACTATGGCTACACCTTC.

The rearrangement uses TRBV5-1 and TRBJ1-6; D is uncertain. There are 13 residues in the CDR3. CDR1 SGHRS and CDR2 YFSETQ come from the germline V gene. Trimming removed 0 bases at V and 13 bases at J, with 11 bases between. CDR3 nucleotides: TGCGCCAGCAGCTTGGTTTTTTCCTCCCCCCTCCACTTT. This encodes CASSLVFSSPLHF.

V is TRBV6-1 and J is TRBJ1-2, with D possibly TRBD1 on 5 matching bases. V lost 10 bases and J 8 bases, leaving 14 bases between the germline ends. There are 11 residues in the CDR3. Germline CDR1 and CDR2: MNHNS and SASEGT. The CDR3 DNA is TGTGCCACAGGGAGGGATGCGGGCTACACCTTC. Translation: CATGRDAGYTF.

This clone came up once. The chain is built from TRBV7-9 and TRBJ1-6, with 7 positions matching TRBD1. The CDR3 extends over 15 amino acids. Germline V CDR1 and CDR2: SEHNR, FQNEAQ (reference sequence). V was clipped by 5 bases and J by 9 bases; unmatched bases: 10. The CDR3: CASSHNTGDSSPLHF. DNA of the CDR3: TGTGCCAGCAGCCATAACACAGGGGATTCTTCACCCCTCCACTTT.

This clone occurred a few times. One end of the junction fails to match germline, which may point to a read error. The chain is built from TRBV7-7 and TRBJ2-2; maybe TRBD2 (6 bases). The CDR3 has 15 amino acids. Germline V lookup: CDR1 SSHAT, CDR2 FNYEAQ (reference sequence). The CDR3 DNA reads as TGTGCTAGCAGCCCGGCGGGACTTCCCCCCGGGGAGCTGTTTTTT. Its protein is CASSPAGLPPGELFF.

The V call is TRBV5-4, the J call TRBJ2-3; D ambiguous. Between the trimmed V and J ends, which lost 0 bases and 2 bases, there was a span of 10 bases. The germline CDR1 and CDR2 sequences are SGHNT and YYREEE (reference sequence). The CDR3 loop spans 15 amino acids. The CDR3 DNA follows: TGTGCCAGCAGCTTGGGTGGTGGCCCCACAGATACGCAGTATTTT. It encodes CASSLGGGPTDTQYF. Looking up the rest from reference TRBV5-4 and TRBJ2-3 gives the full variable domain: ETGVTQSPTHLIKTRGQQVTLRCSSQSGHNTVSWYQQALGQGPQFIFQYYREEENGRGNFPPRFSGLQFPNYSSELNVNALELDDSALYLCASSLGGGPTDTQYFGPGTRLTVL.

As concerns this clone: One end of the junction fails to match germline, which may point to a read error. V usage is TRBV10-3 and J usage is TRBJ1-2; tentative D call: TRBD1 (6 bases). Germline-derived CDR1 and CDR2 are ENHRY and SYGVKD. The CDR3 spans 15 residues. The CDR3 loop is CASSYRTAKYYGYTF. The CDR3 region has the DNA TGTGCCAGCAGTTATCGGACAGCAAAATACTATGGCTACACCTTC.

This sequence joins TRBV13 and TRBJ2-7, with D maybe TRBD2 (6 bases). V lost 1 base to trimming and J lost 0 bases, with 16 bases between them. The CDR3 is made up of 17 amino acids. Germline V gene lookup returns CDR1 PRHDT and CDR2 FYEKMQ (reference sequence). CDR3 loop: CASSLAAGTYSSYEQYF. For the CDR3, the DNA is TGTGCCAGCAGCTTAGCTGCCGGGACTTATAGCTCCTACGAGCAGTACTTC.

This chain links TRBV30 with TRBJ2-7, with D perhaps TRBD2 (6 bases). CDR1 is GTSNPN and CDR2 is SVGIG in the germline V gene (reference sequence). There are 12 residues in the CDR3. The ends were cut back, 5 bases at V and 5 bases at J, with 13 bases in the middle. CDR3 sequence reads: CAWSNGGDEQYF. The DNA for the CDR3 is TGTGCCTGGTCCAACGGCGGGGACGAGCAGTACTTC.

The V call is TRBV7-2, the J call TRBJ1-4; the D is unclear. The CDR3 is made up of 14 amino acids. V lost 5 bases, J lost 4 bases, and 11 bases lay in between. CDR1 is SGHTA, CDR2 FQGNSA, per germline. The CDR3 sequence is CASSPDGDNEKLFF. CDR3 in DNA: TGTGCCAGCAGCCCGGACGGGGATAATGAAAAACTGTTTTTT.